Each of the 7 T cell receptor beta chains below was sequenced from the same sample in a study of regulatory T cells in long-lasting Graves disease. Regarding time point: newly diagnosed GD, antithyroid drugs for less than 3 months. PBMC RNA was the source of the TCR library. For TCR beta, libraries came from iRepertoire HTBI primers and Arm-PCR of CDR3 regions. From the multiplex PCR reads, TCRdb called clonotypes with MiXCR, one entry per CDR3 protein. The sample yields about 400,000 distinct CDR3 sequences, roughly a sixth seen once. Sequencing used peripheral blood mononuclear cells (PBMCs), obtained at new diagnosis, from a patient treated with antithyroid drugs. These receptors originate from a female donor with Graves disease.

CDR3 in DNA: TGCGCCAGCAGCTTCGCCAGGGAGGCGCCCTACGAGCAGTACTTC. This encodes CASSFAREAPYEQYF. The V call is TRBV5-1, the J call TRBJ2-7; D possibly corresponds to TRBD2 (6 bases). This CDR3 contains 15 residues. CDR1 is SGHRS and CDR2 is YFSETQ in the germline V gene. V lost 2 bases, J lost 2 bases, and 14 bases lay in between. The whole variable domain, remainder taken from reference TRBV5-1 and TRBJ2-7, is KAGVTQTPRYLIKTRGQQVTLSCSPISGHRSVSWYQQTPGQGLQFLFEYFSETQRNKGNFPGRFSGRQFSNSRSEMNVSTLELGDSALYLCASSFAREAPYEQYFGPGTRLTVT.

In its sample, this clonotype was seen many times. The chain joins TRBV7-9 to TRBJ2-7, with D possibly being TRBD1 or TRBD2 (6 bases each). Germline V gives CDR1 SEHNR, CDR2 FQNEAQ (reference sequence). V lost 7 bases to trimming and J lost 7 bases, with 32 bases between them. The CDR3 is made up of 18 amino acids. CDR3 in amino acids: CASNYPPGARSGGEEQYF. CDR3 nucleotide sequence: TGTGCCAGCAACTACCCCCCGGGGGCCCGGAGCGGAGGGGAAGAGCAGTACTTC.

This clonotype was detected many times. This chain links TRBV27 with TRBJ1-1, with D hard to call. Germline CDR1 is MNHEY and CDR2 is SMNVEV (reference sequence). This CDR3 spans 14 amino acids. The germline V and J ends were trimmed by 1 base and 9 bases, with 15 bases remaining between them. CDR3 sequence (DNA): TGTGCCAGCAGTTTATTGGGCAAGAGGAGCAAAGCTTTCTTT. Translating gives CASSLLGKRSKAFF.

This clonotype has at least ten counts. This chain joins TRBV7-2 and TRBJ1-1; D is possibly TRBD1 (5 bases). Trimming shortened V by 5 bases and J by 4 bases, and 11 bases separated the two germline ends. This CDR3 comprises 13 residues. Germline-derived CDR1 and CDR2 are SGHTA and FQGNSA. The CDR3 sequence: CASSRRETTEAFF. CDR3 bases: TGTGCCAGCAGCCGCAGGGAAACCACTGAAGCTTTCTTT.

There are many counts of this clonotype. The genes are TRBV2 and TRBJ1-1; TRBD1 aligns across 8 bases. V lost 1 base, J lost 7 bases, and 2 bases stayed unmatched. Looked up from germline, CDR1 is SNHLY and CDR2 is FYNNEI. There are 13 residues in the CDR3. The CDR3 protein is CASSEGTGLEAFF. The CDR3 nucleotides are TGTGCCAGCAGTGAAGGGACAGGGCTTGAAGCTTTCTTT.

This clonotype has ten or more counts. The chain's CDR3 is CSAATDSRKYNEQFF. The CDR3 coding sequence is TGCAGTGCAGCAACGGACAGCCGAAAATACAATGAGCAGTTCTTC. The rearrangement joins TRBV20-1 to TRBJ2-1, with D tentatively TRBD1 (6 bases). Looked up from germline, CDR1 is DFQATT and CDR2 is SNEGSKA (reference sequence). V was clipped by 6 bases and J by 4 bases, with 19 bases between them. This CDR3 is 15 amino acids long.

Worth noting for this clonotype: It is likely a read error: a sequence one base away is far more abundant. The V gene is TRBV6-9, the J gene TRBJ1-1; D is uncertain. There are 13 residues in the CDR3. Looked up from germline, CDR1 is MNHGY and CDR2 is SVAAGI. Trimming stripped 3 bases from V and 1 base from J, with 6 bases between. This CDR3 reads CASSYDGNTEAFF. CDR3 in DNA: TGTGCCAGCAGTTACGACGGGAACACTGAAGCTTTCTTT.